One and the same sample provided the 6 T cell receptor beta chains below, sequenced in a study of T-cell memory formation after mild COVID-19 (dated by TCRdb to about 2021). Preparation of the library involved 5' RACE. Reads for this sample came from an Illumina NovaSeq 6000. The raw public data were reprocessed by TCRdb itself: fastp quality trimming at Q25, MiXCR clonotype calling, in-frame beta chains only. Rows with a matching CDR3 protein are joined into one entry that keeps the most common DNA and genes. Within this sample are 250,000 to 300,000 distinct CDR3 sequences, with 15% to 20% of them counted one time only. In total, the top ten clones hold 22% of the sample. Specimen: PBMCs or a T cell subset sorted from them (not recorded which). The receptors were sampled from a man between 18 and 29 years old who had mild COVID-19 (a few samples of this study predate the infection). The sample titles of this study are shuffled in the database, so cell type and time point are left out; the donor was told from shared clones.

This clonotype was observed a few times. The rearrangement links TRBV7-9 to TRBJ2-1; D is ambiguous. The V end lost 3 bases, the J end lost 4 bases, and 4 bases lay between the germline ends. The CDR3 runs 12 residues. Per germline, CDR1 SEHNR and CDR2 FQNEAQ (reference sequence). The CDR3 bases are TGTGCCAGCAGCTTCCAATACAATGAGCAGTTCTTC. This codes for CASSFQYNEQFF.

This clonotype was recorded at least ten times. The chain links TRBV7-2 to TRBJ2-3, with 8 bases matching TRBD2. V trimming: 2 bases; J trimming: 3 bases; junction bases outside the gene matches: 10. The CDR3 loop spans 17 amino acids. The V gene's germline CDR1 is SGHTA and CDR2 FQGNSA. CDR3 residues: CASSLTRGGGQTDTQYF. CDR3 coding DNA: TGTGCCAGCAGCTTAACTCGGGGCGGGGGGCAGACAGATACGCAGTATTTT.

V and J are TRBV21-1 and TRBJ2-7; the D call of TRBD1 is as the table states it, not checked on the DNA. TRBV21-1 is designated a pseudogene. This CDR3 spans 14 amino acids. This CDR3 reads CASIKSTGSGEQYF. The CDR3 DNA follows: TGTGCCAGCATAAAATCGACAGGATCAGGAGAGCAGTACTTC.

This clonotype showed up just a few times. The chain carries TRBV7-2 and TRBJ2-5; 7 nucleotides match TRBD1. V was clipped by 5 bases and J by 7 bases; unmatched bases: 10. Per the germline V gene, CDR1 is SGHTA and CDR2 is FQGNSA. This CDR3 is 14 amino acids long. The CDR3 region is CASSPRAGGRTQYF. The CDR3, as DNA: TGTGCCAGCAGCCCCCGGGCAGGGGGAAGGACCCAGTACTTC.

This rearrangement joins TRBV7-9 to TRBJ1-2; D uncertain. CDR3 size: 12 residues. From germline, CDR1 is SEHNR and CDR2 FQNEAQ (reference sequence). Trimming removed 10 bases from V and 4 bases from J, with 13 bases in between. CDR3 in amino acids: CATWAPSYGYTF. As DNA, the CDR3 is TGTGCCACCTGGGCCCCTTCCTATGGCTACACCTTC.

DNA of the CDR3: TGTGCCAGCAGTGAGGACAGGGTAGAAGCTGAAGCTTTCTTT. Protein: CASSEDRVEAEAFF. V gene TRBV25-1 combines with J gene TRBJ1-1, with 8 nucleotides matching TRBD1. There are 14 residues in the CDR3. Trimming removed 3 bases from V and 6 bases from J; junction bases left unmatched: 6. Germline-derived CDR1 and CDR2 are MGHDK and SYGVNS.